This paragraph covers one T cell receptor beta chain sequence. This clone has only one observation. This clone's antigen is unknown. No quality values exist for individual bases; no much larger clone is one base distant. The immunoSEQ platform was used to carry out deep TCRbeta sequencing. Per the source publication's procedure: For further analysis, only productive rearrangements were exported out of the immunoSEQ Analyzer. Bulk TCRbeta clonotypes were assigned T cell phenotypes by matching to single-cell RNA+TCR-seq clones sharing the same TCRbeta sequence. Clone enrichment in tumor was computed as tumor frequency divided by PBMC frequency from bulk TCR sequencing. TCRs were sorted with GLIPH into specificity groups, meaning clusters of distinct TCRs that share CDR3 motifs and likely recognize common antigens. TCRdb obtained this table from immuneACCESS and retained in-frame rearrangements with V and J assigned. These tables miss some clones; where compared with another copy, unresolved V genes account for less than half of the shortfall, and the remainder is unexplained. V and J calls plus clone size are reproduced from that table; the DNA served to infer D and trimming. Present in this sample are 20,000 to 25,000 clones, approximately 78% of which were seen just once. The top ten clonotypes cover roughly 25% of the sample.

These data are taken from a study of T cells in tumors after PD-1 blockade (dated by TCRdb to about 2019). For the wider study: Patients with prior checkpoint blockade, systemic immunosuppressant use, or recent radiotherapy or other anti-cancer therapy within 4 weeks were excluded. Patients received pembrolizumab 200 mg every 3 weeks or cemiplimab 350 mg every 2 weeks. The study performed paired single-cell RNA and TCR sequencing on site-matched tumors from BCC or SCC patients before and after anti-PD-1 therapy. Clinical response was assessed using RECIST version 1.1. To compare clonotypes in blood and tumor, bulk TCR sequencing was done on under 11 peripheral blood samples taken from roughly five patients. On average, peripheral blood samples had 95,000 to 120,000 TCR templates (range roughly 24,000-280,000) and some 40,000 unique clonotypes. A subset of patients also received ongoing daily vismodegib 150 mg during anti-PD-1 treatment. Study-wide conclusions, independent of this receptor: Roughly 41% of TCR clonotypes from the tumor were detected in blood, and certain novel exhausted tumor clones were present in blood collected before treatment, which suggests recruitment from the periphery. The source of novel T cell clones was not identified and could include lymphoid organs or rare unexpanded clones within the tumor or its periphery.

The meaning of the sample's time point label: before anti-PD-1 therapy. Genomic DNA extracted from tumor biopsies or peripheral blood was used for bulk TCRbeta sequencing, with input ranging from roughly 550 ng to 6,500 ng. Every patient was a poor candidate for surgical resection and had histologically proven advanced or metastatic basal or squamous cell carcinoma. Of the ten or so patients in the basal cell carcinoma cohort, several underwent bulk tumor TCR sequencing. As encoded in the germline V gene (reference sequence), CDR1 is LNHDA while CDR2 is SQIVND. Reading from cysteine to phenylalanine, the CDR3 counts 14 amino acids. Only the CDR3 part of the read is kept: 42 bases, read in frame from the first base. V and J are truncated by 3 bases and 5 bases respectively, leaving an intervening sequence of 12 bases.

The chain employs TRBV19 and TRBJ2-3, with a weak D call of TRBD2 (6 bases match). The material was PBMCs, obtained before anti-PD-1 treatment. This TCR derives from a human donor with basal cell carcinoma. The CDR3 corresponds to CASSIRGALDTQYF. The sequence in DNA is TGTGCCAGTAGTATTCGCGGGGCCCTAGATACGCAGTATTTT.